The 2 T cell receptor beta chains reported below all come from one sample, sequenced in a study of blood T cell repertoires in COVID-19. Using immunoSEQ multiplex PCR, the repertoire was profiled, and TCRdb retains in-frame clones only, with some absent. This repertoire shows about 320,000 clones, 85% found once; its top ten account for roughly 7%. Input material: peripheral blood. The receptors derive from a human donor in a cohort sampled during active COVID-19.

Here the CDR3 DNA reads TGTGCCACCAGTGATCCCCCAGGGGGTGGCTACACCTTC. Residues: CATSDPPGGGYTF. The rearrangement joins TRBV24-1 to TRBJ1-2; TRBD1 matches 7 bases. This CDR3 contains 13 residues. Per the germline V gene, CDR1 is KGHDR and CDR2 is SFDVKD. J was trimmed by 7 bases and V by 3 bases; bases with no gene match: 4.

The rearrangement links TRBV6-1 to TRBJ1-2; TRBD1 might be the D (5 bases). The germline V gene has CDR1 MNHNS and CDR2 SASEGT. V was cut by 2 bases and J by 4 bases, with 14 bases left in between. This CDR3 has 15 residues. The CDR3 region is CASSEPAGKGYGYTF. The CDR3 DNA follows: TGTGCCAGCAGTGAACCCGCAGGGAAGGGCTATGGCTACACCTTC.